Reported below is one T cell receptor beta chain. The antigen remains unidentified. Per germline, CDR1 SGHNT and CDR2 YENEEA. This CDR3 spans 13 amino acids. V lost 5 bases to trimming and J lost 4 bases, with 10 bases between them. This entry comes from a study of T cell responses to AZD1222 COVID-19 vaccine. The study, taken as a whole, reports: Targeting of unmutated variant regions was reportedly seen in nearly half of spike-specific TCRs. Clonal diversity was possibly underestimated, and white British individuals and females predominated among donors. With dominance at 160-218 and 743-854, vaccine-associated CD4 TCRs spanned spike. Samples come after the peak T cell response, not at day 14.

The repertoire was sequenced with immunoSEQ multiplex PCR; TCRdb's copy has only in-frame clones and lacks some. The sample carries about 120,000 clones, approximately 84% recorded once. The TCR comes from an adult in good health. V gene TRBV11-3 combines with J gene TRBJ2-3, with D hard to call. This specimen was peripheral blood, taken on day 0 of AZD1222 vaccination. The CDR3 sequence: CASSPLVADTQYF. CDR3 bases: TGTGCCAGCAGCCCCCTTGTGGCAGATACGCAGTATTTT.